A single sample is the source of the 13 T cell receptor beta chains below, sequenced in a study of T-cell reconstitution after alpha-beta-depleted transplantation in children. Unique molecular identifiers were incorporated into the prepared TCRbeta library. MiXCR, applied by TCRdb to the PCR reads, yields one record per CDR3 protein. The data contain approximately 340,000 distinct CDR3 sequences, 10% of them singletons. Sequenced material: PBMCs from the stem cell graft donor, taken from the stem cell graft. The receptors stem from a human donor who donated a stem cell graft to a child with acute lymphoblastic leukemia.

This clonotype was observed a few times. The rearrangement uses TRBV10-3 and TRBJ2-4, with D unclear. Trimming left V 2 bases short and J 4 bases short, with 6 bases between. The germline gives CDR1 ENHRY, CDR2 SYGVKD. This CDR3 spans 13 amino acids. CDR3 protein: CAISEAGKNIQYF. The DNA for the CDR3 is TGTGCCATCAGTGAGGCCGGAAAAAACATTCAGTACTTC.

V gene TRBV7-9 combines with J gene TRBJ2-2; 10 bases align to TRBD1. This CDR3 spans 19 amino acids. J was trimmed by 4 bases and V by 6 bases; bases with no gene match: 17. Germline V gene data show CDR1 as SEHNR and CDR2 as FQNEAQ (reference sequence). CDR3: CASSRRTGTGVGSTGELFF. In nucleotides, the CDR3 is TGTGCCAGCAGTCGAAGAACCGGGACAGGGGTTGGGAGCACCGGGGAGCTGTTTTTT.

This clonotype was seen a few times. This chain links TRBV7-2 with TRBJ2-7; D is ambiguous. V gave up 2 bases and J gave up 10 bases, with 9 bases separating them. This CDR3 is 11 amino acids long. Germline values: CDR1 SGHTA, CDR2 FQGNSA. CDR3 nucleotide sequence: TGTGCCAGCAGCTTACGGGCAGCACAGTACTTC. Translating gives CASSLRAAQYF. The entire variable domain, with the rest obtained from reference TRBV7-2 and TRBJ2-7, is as follows: GAGVSQSPSNKVTEKGKDVELRCDPISGHTALYWYRQSLGQGLEFLIYFQGNSAPDKSGLPSDRFSAERTGGSVSTLTIQRTQQEDSAVYLCASSLRAAQYFGPGTRLTVT.

This clonotype was found a few times. The V and J genes are TRBV15 and TRBJ1-1; no definite D call. This CDR3 spans 16 amino acids. The ends were cut back, 0 bases at V and 4 bases at J, with 15 bases in the middle. Germline V lookup: CDR1 LNHNV, CDR2 YYDKDF (reference sequence). The CDR3 nucleotides are TGTGCCACCAGCAGAGATCCCCGGCAAGAGATCACTGAAGCTTTCTTT. It is translated as CATSRDPRQEITEAFF.

This clonotype was observed a few times. The J gene is TRBJ1-2, the V gene TRBV4-1; D unresolved. Germline loops: CDR1 MGHRA, CDR2 YSYEKL. There are 17 residues in the CDR3. Trimming left V 0 bases short and J 4 bases short, with 18 bases between. Here the CDR3 reads CASSQEGSETGPYGYTF. The DNA of the CDR3 is TGCGCCAGCAGCCAAGAAGGGTCCGAAACGGGTCCCTATGGCTACACCTTC.

This chain uses TRBV5-1 with TRBJ2-5; D gene unclear. The CDR3 has 15 residues. Trimming took off 0 bases at V and 2 bases at J, with 11 bases between the two ends. Germline-derived CDR1 and CDR2 are SGHRS and YFSETQ. The CDR3 is CASSLAETIQETQYF. CDR3 bases: TGCGCCAGCAGCTTGGCGGAAACGATTCAAGAGACCCAGTACTTC.

Regarding this clonotype: A read error may explain this, as a much larger clone is one base away. CDR3 residues: CASGVEGGRTDTQYF. Written as DNA, the CDR3 is TGTGCCAGCGGCGTAGAGGGCGGCCGCACAGATACGCAGTATTTT. The rearrangement links TRBV9 to TRBJ2-3; perhaps TRBD2 as D (5 bases). This CDR3 region has 15 residues. Germline CDR1 is SGDLS and CDR2 is YYNGEE.

This chain connects TRBV12-3 or TRBV12-4 to TRBJ2-5; 10 nucleotides agree with TRBD2. The CDR3 consists of 14 residues. The ends lost 5 bases at V and 5 bases at J; junction bases unmatched: 5. The chain's CDR3 is CASSPSGREETQYF. The CDR3 DNA reads TGTGCCAGCAGTCCTAGCGGGAGAGAGGAGACCCAGTACTTC.

This clonotype occurred a few times. V usage is TRBV3-1 and J usage is TRBJ1-5; D is possibly TRBD1 (6 bases). The CDR3 has 15 amino acids. Trimming removed 3 bases from V and 7 bases from J, with 16 bases in between. Germline-derived CDR1 and CDR2 are LGHDT and YNNKEL (reference sequence). The CDR3 coding sequence is TGTGCCAGCAGCCAGGGGGGGGCCAGTGGGCAGCCCCAGCATTTT. Protein product: CASSQGGASGQPQHF.

The rearrangement joins TRBV7-9 to TRBJ2-2, with D perhaps TRBD1 (6 bases). The CDR3 totals 15 residues. Germline values: CDR1 SEHNR, CDR2 FQNEAQ (reference sequence). Trimming left V 5 bases short and J 4 bases short, with 14 bases between. DNA for the CDR3: TGTGCCAGCAGCCCGCCGGCCAGGGGCACCGGGGAGCTGTTTTTT. Translation: CASSPPARGTGELFF.

The chain combines TRBV6-5 with TRBJ1-5; 7 bases map to TRBD1. The trim removed 2 bases at V and 4 bases at J, leaving 5 bases unmatched. CDR1 MNHEY and CDR2 SVGAGI come from the germline V gene. The CDR3 is made up of 15 amino acids. The CDR3 DNA sequence: TGTGCCAGCAGTTACCCGACAGGGTCGAATCAGCCCCAGCATTTT. It encodes CASSYPTGSNQPQHF.

The chain combines TRBV6-2 or TRBV6-3 with TRBJ2-6; tentatively, D is TRBD2 (5 bases). Deletions cut 4 bases from V and 1 base from J, with 8 bases between. CDR3 length: 15 amino acids. Germline-derived CDR1 and CDR2 are MNHEY and SVGEGT. CDR3 amino acids: CASSSRVSGANVLTF. CDR3 in DNA: TGTGCCAGCAGTTCGAGGGTGTCTGGGGCCAACGTCCTGACTTTC.

This chain joins TRBV5-4 and TRBJ2-7, with 9 bases that match TRBD1. V was pared by 2 bases and J by 6 bases, with 9 bases of the junction left unmatched. CDR1 is SGHNT and CDR2 is YYREEE in the germline V gene (reference sequence). This CDR3 has 15 residues. CDR3 coding DNA: TGTGCCAGCAGCTTCTCGGGACAGGGAATGAGCGAGCAGTACTTC. Amino acid sequence: CASSFSGQGMSEQYF.